This T cell receptor beta chain was identified during a study of blood T cell repertoires in COVID-19. Study-wide context: The cDNA or gDNA used as material had been derived from T cells, B-cell-depleted T cells, or PBMCs.

V lost 8 bases, J lost 0 bases, and 17 bases lay in between. The CDR3 runs to 15 residues. From germline, CDR1 is GTSNPN and CDR2 SVGIG (reference sequence). Profiled with immunoSEQ multiplex PCR; TCRdb holds only in-frame clones, not every one. The sample contains hundreds of thousands of clones, over 85% of which appear only once. This clone was seen a handful of times. The TCR sequence derives from a man younger than 35 with COVID-19, enrolled during active disease. V is TRBV30 and J is TRBJ2-1, with TRBD2 as a possible D gene (6 bases). The sample was peripheral blood. The DNA for the CDR3 is TGTGCCCCCGGATGTGGGGGGTTCTCCTACAATGAGCAGTTCTTC. Protein product: CAPGCGGFSYNEQFF.